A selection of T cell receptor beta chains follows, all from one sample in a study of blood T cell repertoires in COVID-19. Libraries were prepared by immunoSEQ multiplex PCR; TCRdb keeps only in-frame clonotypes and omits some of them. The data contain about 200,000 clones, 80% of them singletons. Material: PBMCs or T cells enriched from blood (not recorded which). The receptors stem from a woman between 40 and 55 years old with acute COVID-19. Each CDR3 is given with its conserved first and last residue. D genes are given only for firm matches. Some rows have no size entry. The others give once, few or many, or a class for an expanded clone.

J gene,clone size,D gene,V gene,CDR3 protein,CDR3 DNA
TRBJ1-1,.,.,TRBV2,CASLPRGNTEAFF,TGTGCCAGCCTACCCAGGGGGAACACTGAAGCTTTCTTT
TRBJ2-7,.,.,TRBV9,CASSVAGGIYEQYF,TGTGCCAGCAGCGTAGCCGGAGGGATCTACGAGCAGTACTTC
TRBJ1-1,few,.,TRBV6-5,CASSYQGRGVNTEAFF,TGTGCCAGCAGTTATCAAGGCAGGGGAGTGAACACTGAAGCTTTCTTT
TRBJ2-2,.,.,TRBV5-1,CASSSSGITGELFF,TGCGCCAGCAGCTCTTCAGGGATTACCGGGGAGCTGTTTTTT
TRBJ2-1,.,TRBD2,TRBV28,CASSRGLADYNEQFF,TGTGCCAGCAGTCGAGGTCTAGCGGATTACAATGAGCAGTTCTTC
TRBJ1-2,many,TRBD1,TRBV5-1,CASSLGTGENANYGYTF,TGCGCCAGCAGCTTGGGGACAGGGGAGAATGCTAACTATGGCTACACCTTC
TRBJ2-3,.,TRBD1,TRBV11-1,CASSLEGQGDTDTQYF,TGTGCCAGCAGCTTAGAGGGACAGGGTGACACAGATACGCAGTATTTT
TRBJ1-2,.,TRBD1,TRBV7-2,CASSLTGGGYGYTF,TGTGCCAGCAGCTTGACAGGGGGCGGATATGGCTACACCTTC
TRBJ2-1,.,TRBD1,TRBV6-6,CASSYADRGLREQFF,TGTGCCAGCAGTTACGCGGACAGGGGTCTACGTGAGCAGTTCTTC
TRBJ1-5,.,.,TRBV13,CASSLSRTGGPNQPQHF,TGTGCCAGCAGCCTTAGTCGGACGGGGGGACCCAATCAGCCCCAGCATTTT
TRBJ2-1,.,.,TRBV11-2,CASSPVRDNEQFF,TGTGCCAGCAGCCCTGTTAGAGACAATGAGCAGTTCTTC
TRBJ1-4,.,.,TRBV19,CASSSGRANEKLFF,TGTGCCAGTAGTAGTGGGAGAGCTAATGAAAAACTGTTTTTT
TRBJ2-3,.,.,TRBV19,CASSISHSLSEDTQYF,TGTGCCAGTAGTATTTCGCACTCCCTGTCCGAAGATACGCAGTATTTT
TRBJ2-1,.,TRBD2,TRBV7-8,CASSYSRTSGNNEQFF,TGTGCCAGCAGCTACTCCCGGACTAGCGGAAACAATGAGCAGTTCTTC
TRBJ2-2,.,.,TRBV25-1,CASSIQGTGELFF,TGTGCCAGCAGTATCCAGGGCACCGGGGAGCTGTTTTTT
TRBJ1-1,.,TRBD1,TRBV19,CASSIPGRGRGTEAFF,TGTGCCAGTAGTATACCCGGAAGGGGGCGAGGCACTGAAGCTTTCTTT
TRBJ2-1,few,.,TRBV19,CASSIDDRTNEQFF,TGTGCCAGTAGTATAGACGACAGGACCAATGAGCAGTTCTTC
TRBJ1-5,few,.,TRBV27,CASSLFANRDLRNQPQHF,TGTGCCAGCAGTTTATTCGCCAACAGGGACCTCCGCAATCAGCCCCAGCATTTT
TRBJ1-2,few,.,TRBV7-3,CASSPATLVSYTF,TGTGCCAGCAGCCCCGCGACACTGGTGAGCTACACCTTC
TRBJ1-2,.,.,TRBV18,CASSPETRGGYTF,TGTGCCAGCTCACCAGAGACGAGAGGGGGCTACACCTTC